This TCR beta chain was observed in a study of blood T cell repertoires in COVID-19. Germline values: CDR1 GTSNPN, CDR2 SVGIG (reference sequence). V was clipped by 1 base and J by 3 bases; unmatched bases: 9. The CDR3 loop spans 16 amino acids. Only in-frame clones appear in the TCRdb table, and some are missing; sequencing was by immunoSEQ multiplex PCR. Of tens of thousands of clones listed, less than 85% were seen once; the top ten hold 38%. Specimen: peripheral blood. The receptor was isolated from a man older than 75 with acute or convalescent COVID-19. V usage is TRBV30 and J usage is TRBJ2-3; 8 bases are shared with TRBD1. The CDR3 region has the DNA TGTGCCTGGAGTGGAAGCCGGACAGGGCGGACAGATACGCAGTATTTT. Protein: CAWSGSRTGRTDTQYF.